The sequence of this TCR beta chain was determined in a study of shared clonotypes between healthy human individuals. Study background: A donor's plate count was three for CD4 naive and three for CD4 memory; CD8 naive had two and CD8 memory one. Study observations and caveats: Estimated richness was generally greater in naive than memory subsets. Rarefaction gave evidence that sorted-subset sequencing remained incomplete despite large depth. Generation of non-shared clonotypes was less probable than generation of clonotypes shared by all four donors.

Of note for this clone: Its antigen is unidentified. The identical CDR3 is also encoded by other nucleotide sequences in the sample.

The CDR3 has 13 amino acids. Germline V gene data show CDR1 as SGHKS and CDR2 as YYEKEE (reference sequence). V lost 1 base, J lost 3 bases, and 7 bases lay in between. The table came from immunoSEQ multiplex PCR; TCRdb's copy has only in-frame clones and leaves some out. The table records about 1.5 million clones, roughly 96% of them present only once. The sequenced material came from naive CD4+ T cells sorted from blood. Indicated subset: CD45RA+ positively selected. The V and J genes are TRBV5-5 and TRBJ1-1; no firm D call. The TCR comes from a man aged 30 to 45 in good health. The CDR3, as DNA: TGTGCCAGCAGCTTGCGGGGATACACTGAAGCTTTCTTT. Amino acid sequence: CASSLRGYTEAFF. Together with reference TRBV5-5 and TRBJ1-1, the CDR3 gives the full variable domain: DAGVTQSPTHLIKTRGQQVTLRCSPISGHKSVSWYQQVLGQGPQFIFQYYEKEERGRGNFPDRFSARQFPNYSSELNVNALLLGDSALYLCASSLRGYTEAFFGQGTRLTVV.